A selection of T cell receptor beta chains follows, all from one sample in a study of cytomegalovirus exposure and HLA in healthy donors. Profiled with immunoSEQ multiplex PCR; TCRdb holds only in-frame clones, not every one. This table holds 55,000 to 90,000 clones, around 77% found once. The sequenced material came from PBMCs. Every receptor here comes from a man aged 50-59 years in good health and CMV-seronegative. CDR3s include the opening cysteine and the closing phenylalanine or tryptophan. A D gene is named only where the DNA matches it firmly. The size of a clone is reported for some rows only, either as once, few or many, or as a class for expanded clones.

d_call: NA; j_call: TRBJ1-2; v_call: TRBV5-4; clone_size: NA; cdr3_nt: TGTGCCAGCAGACCCTCGGTAACGGGAAACTATGGCTACACCTTC; cdr3_aa: CASRPSVTGNYGYTF
d_call: NA; j_call: TRBJ2-7; v_call: TRBV10-3; clone_size: NA; cdr3_nt: TGTGCCATCACTGACGGTGCGGGCGGGTACGAGCAGTACTTC; cdr3_aa: CAITDGAGGYEQYF
d_call: TRBD1; j_call: TRBJ2-7; v_call: TRBV19; clone_size: NA; cdr3_nt: TGTGCCAGTAGTCTGGGACAGGGGGCCTACGAGCAGTACTTC; cdr3_aa: CASSLGQGAYEQYF
d_call: TRBD1; j_call: TRBJ1-5; v_call: TRBV19; clone_size: NA; cdr3_nt: TGTGCCAGTATCCCCCGGTCGGGCAGGGGGTACGAGCAGCCCCAGCATTTT; cdr3_aa: CASIPRSGRGYEQPQHF
d_call: NA; j_call: TRBJ1-2; v_call: TRBV28; clone_size: NA; cdr3_nt: TGTGCCAGCAGGGCAGGCTATGGGGGCTACACCTTC; cdr3_aa: CASRAGYGGYTF
d_call: TRBD1; j_call: TRBJ1-4; v_call: TRBV4-1; clone_size: few; cdr3_nt: TGCGCCAGCAGCCAAGTACAGGGGGGCACTAATGAAAAACTGTTTTTT; cdr3_aa: CASSQVQGGTNEKLFF
d_call: NA; j_call: TRBJ1-2; v_call: TRBV5-4; clone_size: NA; cdr3_nt: TGTGCCAGCAGCTTGGATTCCGGGAGGGGCTACACCTTC; cdr3_aa: CASSLDSGRGYTF
d_call: NA; j_call: TRBJ1-3; v_call: TRBV6-5; clone_size: NA; cdr3_nt: TGTGCCAGCAGTAGGACCGGGGACTCTGGAAACACCATATATTTT; cdr3_aa: CASSRTGDSGNTIYF
d_call: NA; j_call: TRBJ1-1; v_call: TRBV5-1; clone_size: NA; cdr3_nt: TGCGCCAGCAGCTTAATTTCAGTGAACACTGAAGCTTTCTTT; cdr3_aa: CASSLISVNTEAFF
d_call: NA; j_call: TRBJ1-1; v_call: TRBV15; clone_size: NA; cdr3_nt: TGTGCCACCAGCAGAGAGGGGAGGGGGGGGACTGAAGCTTTCTTT; cdr3_aa: CATSREGRGGTEAFF
d_call: NA; j_call: TRBJ1-5; v_call: TRBV28; clone_size: NA; cdr3_nt: TGTGCCAGCAGTTTTCCGACATCCCCCAATCAGCCCCAGCATTTT; cdr3_aa: CASSFPTSPNQPQHF
d_call: NA; j_call: TRBJ1-5; v_call: TRBV4-1; clone_size: NA; cdr3_nt: TGCGCCAGCAGCCCCTTCTTTGGCAATCAGCCCCAGCATTTT; cdr3_aa: CASSPFFGNQPQHF
d_call: NA; j_call: TRBJ2-1; v_call: TRBV7-2; clone_size: NA; cdr3_nt: TGTGCCAGCAGCTTAGGGGGTAGCGGATACAATGAGCAGTTCTTC; cdr3_aa: CASSLGGSGYNEQFF
d_call: NA; j_call: TRBJ1-2; v_call: TRBV6-5; clone_size: NA; cdr3_nt: TGTGCCACCGCCCCCGGGGTCACTTTTTATGGCTACACCTTC; cdr3_aa: CATAPGVTFYGYTF
d_call: NA; j_call: TRBJ2-7; v_call: TRBV19; clone_size: NA; cdr3_nt: TGTGCCAGTAGTATGCAGGGCAGCTCCTACGAGCAGTACTTC; cdr3_aa: CASSMQGSSYEQYF
d_call: NA; j_call: TRBJ1-5; v_call: TRBV28; clone_size: NA; cdr3_nt: TGTGCCATCCGACAGAGCAATCAGCCCCAGCATTTT; cdr3_aa: CAIRQSNQPQHF
d_call: TRBD1; j_call: TRBJ2-7; v_call: TRBV29-1; clone_size: NA; cdr3_nt: TGCAGCGTTGCAGTGCAGGGGGCCTACTACGAGCAGTACTTC; cdr3_aa: CSVAVQGAYYEQYF
d_call: NA; j_call: TRBJ1-1; v_call: TRBV19; clone_size: NA; cdr3_nt: TGTGCCAGTGAAAAGGGACACACGAACACTGAAGCTTTCTTT; cdr3_aa: CASEKGHTNTEAFF
d_call: NA; j_call: TRBJ1-1; v_call: TRBV11-2; clone_size: NA; cdr3_nt: TGTGCCAGCACCCCATTTGGCGGCAACACTGAAGCTTTCTTT; cdr3_aa: CASTPFGGNTEAFF
d_call: NA; j_call: TRBJ1-5; v_call: TRBV5-1; clone_size: once; cdr3_nt: TGCGCCAGCAGCTTGGAGGCAGGGCAGGGTCAGCCCCAGCATTTT; cdr3_aa: CASSLEAGQGQPQHF
d_call: TRBD2; j_call: TRBJ2-3; v_call: TRBV10-3; clone_size: NA; cdr3_nt: TGTGCCATCCGGCGACGGGGGGGCCTAGGCACAGATACGCAGTATTTT; cdr3_aa: CAIRRRGGLGTDTQYF
d_call: TRBD1; j_call: TRBJ1-5; v_call: TRBV15; clone_size: NA; cdr3_nt: TGTGCCACCAGCCACGGAATTGGGGCTCGGGGGACAGGGAAGGGCAATCAGCCCCAGCATTTT; cdr3_aa: CATSHGIGARGTGKGNQPQHF
d_call: NA; j_call: TRBJ2-1; v_call: TRBV7-6; clone_size: NA; cdr3_nt: TGTGCCAGCAGCTCGCTTTCGCGGGAGCAGTTCTTC; cdr3_aa: CASSSLSREQFF
d_call: NA; j_call: TRBJ2-1; v_call: TRBV7-2; clone_size: NA; cdr3_nt: TGTGCCAGCAGCTTCTTACATGTAACCTTCCTCAATGAGCAGTTCTTC; cdr3_aa: CASSFLHVTFLNEQFF
d_call: TRBD2; j_call: TRBJ2-2; v_call: TRBV7-9; clone_size: once; cdr3_nt: TGTGCCAGCAGCTCTAGCGGGGGGGCCGGCGGGGAGCTGTTTTTT; cdr3_aa: CASSSSGGAGGELFF
d_call: TRBD2; j_call: TRBJ2-7; v_call: TRBV5-4; clone_size: NA; cdr3_nt: TGTGCCAGCAGCTTGGATGGGACTACCTACGAGCAGTACTTC; cdr3_aa: CASSLDGTTYEQYF
d_call: NA; j_call: TRBJ1-1; v_call: TRBV19; clone_size: NA; cdr3_nt: TGTGCCAGCATGGCTAATGACCGTGGAGCGAACACTGAAGCTTTCTTT; cdr3_aa: CASMANDRGANTEAFF
d_call: TRBD1; j_call: TRBJ1-2; v_call: TRBV7-8; clone_size: NA; cdr3_nt: TGTGCCAGCAGCCCACCGGACAGGGGGCCTAATGGCTACACCTTC; cdr3_aa: CASSPPDRGPNGYTF
d_call: TRBD1; j_call: TRBJ2-3; v_call: TRBV30; clone_size: NA; cdr3_nt: TGTGCCTGGGGAAGGACAGGGCGAACAGATACGCAGTATTTT; cdr3_aa: CAWGRTGRTDTQYF
d_call: NA; j_call: TRBJ1-2; v_call: TRBV7-8; clone_size: NA; cdr3_nt: TGTGCCAGCAGCTTAAACTTTGCTGGGGGCGCCTATGGCTACACCTTC; cdr3_aa: CASSLNFAGGAYGYTF
d_call: NA; j_call: TRBJ1-2; v_call: TRBV30; clone_size: NA; cdr3_nt: TGTGCCTGGAGTGCCCCTGGAGGACGGGGTGGTGGCTACACCTTC; cdr3_aa: CAWSAPGGRGGGYTF
d_call: NA; j_call: TRBJ1-2; v_call: TRBV6-5; clone_size: NA; cdr3_nt: TGTGCCAGCAGTCCCTCAGGGATCTATGGCTACACCTTC; cdr3_aa: CASSPSGIYGYTF
d_call: NA; j_call: TRBJ2-7; v_call: TRBV7-2; clone_size: NA; cdr3_nt: TGTGCCAGCAGCATCGGTCTCACCTACGAGCAGTACTTC; cdr3_aa: CASSIGLTYEQYF
d_call: TRBD1; j_call: TRBJ1-3; v_call: TRBV29-1; clone_size: NA; cdr3_nt: TGCAGCGTTCTCCAGGGGGCCTCTGGAAACACCATATATTTT; cdr3_aa: CSVLQGASGNTIYF
d_call: NA; j_call: TRBJ2-7; v_call: TRBV2; clone_size: NA; cdr3_nt: TGTGCCAGCAGTCCCAACGAGGCCCGTTCGGGCGAGCAGTACTTC; cdr3_aa: CASSPNEARSGEQYF